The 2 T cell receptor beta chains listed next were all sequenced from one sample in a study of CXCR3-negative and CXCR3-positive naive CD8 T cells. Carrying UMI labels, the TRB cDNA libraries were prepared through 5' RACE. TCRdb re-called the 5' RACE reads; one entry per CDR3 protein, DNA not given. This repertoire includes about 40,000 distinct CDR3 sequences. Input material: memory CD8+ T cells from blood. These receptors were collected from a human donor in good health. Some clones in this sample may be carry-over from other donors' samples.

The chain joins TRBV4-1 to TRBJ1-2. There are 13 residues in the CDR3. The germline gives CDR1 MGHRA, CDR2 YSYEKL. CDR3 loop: CASSQDQNYGYTF.

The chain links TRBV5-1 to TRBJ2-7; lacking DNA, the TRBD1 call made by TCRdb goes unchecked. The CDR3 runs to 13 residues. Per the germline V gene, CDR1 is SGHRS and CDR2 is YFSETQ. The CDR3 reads CASSSEGGLEQYF.